One and the same sample provided the 27 T cell receptor beta chains below, sequenced in a study of CD8 T cells in ankylosing spondylitis. Whole-study results and caveats: About 8 highly homologous variants made up a TCR beta motif that seemed to typify ankylosing spondylitis blood.

Their specific antigens are unknown. TCRdb passed the 5' RACE reads through MiXCR, listing each CDR3 protein once. The table lists about 220,000 distinct CDR3 sequences, 6% to 8.5% of them singletons. Material: blood, either unsorted or a sorted T cell fraction (not recorded which). All receptors come from a male donor with ankylosing spondylitis.

This clonotype was counted ten times or more. This rearrangement joins TRBV12-3 or TRBV12-4 to TRBJ2-5, with a weak D call TRBD1 (5 bases). This CDR3 has 16 amino acids. V was cut by 1 base and J by 7 bases, with 19 bases left in between. CDR3 in amino acids: CASSLDADTRRGTQYF. The CDR3 DNA follows: TGTGCCAGCAGTTTAGACGCAGACACCCGAAGGGGGACCCAGTACTTC.

This clonotype was observed many times. The rearrangement links TRBV28 to TRBJ1-1; D call uncertain. The CDR3 contains 13 residues. Per germline, CDR1 MDHEN and CDR2 SYDVKM. Trimming shortened V by 4 bases and J by 3 bases, and 9 bases separated the two germline ends. CDR3 coding DNA: TGTGCCAGCAGTTCAGTCCCCGACACTGAAGCTTTCTTT. Its translation is CASSSVPDTEAFF. Variable domain in full (rest from reference TRBV28 and TRBJ1-1): DVKVTQSSRYLVKRTGEKVFLECVQDMDHENMFWYRQDPGLGLRLIYFSYDVKMKEKGDIPEGYSVSREKKERFSLILESASTNQTSMYLCASSSVPDTEAFFGQGTRLTVV.

This clonotype came up many times. The chain employs TRBV7-9 and TRBJ2-7; D ambiguous. The CDR3 contains 12 residues. Germline V gives CDR1 SEHNR, CDR2 FQNEAQ (reference sequence). Trimming cost V 8 bases and J 1 base, with 9 bases left between them. CDR3 residues: CASRLGSYEQYF. The CDR3 DNA reads as TGTGCCAGCCGTTTGGGTTCCTACGAGCAGTACTTC.

This clonotype was counted many times. J is TRBJ2-1 and V is TRBV7-9; D is unresolved. Looked up from germline, CDR1 is SEHNR and CDR2 is FQNEAQ (reference sequence). V gave up 2 bases and J gave up 9 bases, with 8 bases separating them. The CDR3 length is 12 residues. CDR3 in amino acids: CASSLRGTEQFF. DNA of the CDR3: TGTGCCAGCAGCTTACGCGGCACTGAGCAGTTCTTC.

Ten or more counts support this clonotype. This chain uses TRBV27 with TRBJ1-5; D gene ambiguous. This CDR3 comprises 13 residues. Deletions cut 6 bases from V and 6 bases from J, with 12 bases between. CDR1 is MNHEY, CDR2 SMNVEV, per germline (reference sequence). The DNA of the CDR3 is TGTGCCAGCAGCCCTGGGTGGGGTCAGCCCCAGCATTTT. Residues: CASSPGWGQPQHF.

Worth noting for this clonotype: Given a much more abundant clone one base away, this may be a read error. CDR3 amino acids: CASSQGFGLRRTGELYF. CDR3 nucleotides: TGTGCCAGCAGCCAAGGCTTTGGACTTCGGCGGACCGGGGAGCTGTATTTT. The chain has TRBV3-1 and TRBJ2-2, with a possible D match to TRBD2 (5 bases). This CDR3 comprises 17 residues. Germline CDR1 reads LGHDT; CDR2 reads YNNKEL (reference sequence).

This clonotype was found many times. The rearrangement uses TRBV4-1 and TRBJ1-1; 8 bases align to TRBD1. The CDR3 spans 15 residues. CDR1 MGHRA and CDR2 YSYEKL come from the germline V gene. V trimming: 1 base; J trimming: 7 bases; junction bases outside the gene matches: 8. The CDR3 reads CASSQVRTGKDEAFF. The DNA for the CDR3 is TGCGCCAGCAGCCAAGTAAGGACAGGGAAGGATGAAGCTTTCTTT.

This clonotype occurred a few times. The V and J genes are TRBV20-1 and TRBJ2-3, with TRBD2 identical over 10 bases. From germline, CDR1 is DFQATT and CDR2 SNEGSKA (reference sequence). J gave up 0 bases and V 4 bases, and 13 bases lay outside the gene matches. This CDR3 is 18 amino acids long. CDR3 sequence reads: CSATPYLAGVTSTDTQYF. The CDR3 nucleotides are TGCAGTGCTACCCCATACCTAGCGGGAGTGACTAGCACAGATACGCAGTATTTT.

This clonotype showed up just a few times. The gene calls are TRBV20-1 and TRBJ2-1; D may be TRBD1 or TRBD2 (6 bases each). The germline CDR1 and CDR2 sequences are DFQATT and SNEGSKA (reference sequence). Trimming took off 4 bases at V and 4 bases at J, with 11 bases between the two ends. The CDR3 runs to 13 residues. The CDR3 nucleotides are TGCAGTGCTAAATGGAGGGGGTACAATGAGCAGTTCTTC. Translating gives CSAKWRGYNEQFF.

Ten or more counts support this clonotype. CDR3 region: CASSHREDGANVLTF. CDR3 coding DNA: TGTGCCAGCAGTCACAGGGAAGATGGGGCCAACGTCCTGACTTTC. The V and J genes are TRBV6-2 or TRBV6-3 and TRBJ2-6, with D perhaps TRBD1 (6 bases). The CDR3 has 15 amino acids. V was cut by 5 bases and J by 3 bases, with 11 bases left in between. Germline-derived CDR1 and CDR2 are MNHEY and SVGEGT.

The J gene is TRBJ1-3, the V gene TRBV7-6, with 7 positions matching TRBD1. The V gene's germline CDR1 is SGHVS and CDR2 FNYEAQ. With V trimmed by 5 bases and J by 1 base, 5 bases remained unmatched. The CDR3 runs to 15 residues. CDR3 in DNA: TGTGCCAGCAGCCCCATGGACAGGTCTGGAAACACCATATATTTT. Translating it yields CASSPMDRSGNTIYF.

The table lists this clonotype with many counts. CDR3 DNA: TGTGCCAGCAGCCAGTACAGGGTTGCGCCTGGAAACACCATATATTTT. As protein: CASSQYRVAPGNTIYF. The chain recombines TRBV14 with TRBJ1-3; a possible D gene is TRBD1 (6 bases). This CDR3 has 16 residues. Trimming shortened V by 3 bases and J by 2 bases, and 14 bases separated the two germline ends. Looked up from germline, CDR1 is SGHDN and CDR2 is FVKESK.

In its sample, this clonotype was seen a few times. The chain recombines TRBV7-9 with TRBJ2-7; D call uncertain. This CDR3 has 16 residues. Trimming removed 4 bases at V and 4 bases at J, with 20 bases between. Germline V lookup: CDR1 SEHNR, CDR2 FQNEAQ (reference sequence). CDR3 bases: TGTGCCAGCAGCTCCCCGCGTGTAGCAGCTTCGTACGAGCAGTACTTC. Protein: CASSSPRVAASYEQYF.

The sample holds many counts of this clonotype. The genes are TRBV12-3 or TRBV12-4 and TRBJ2-3, with a tentative D call TRBD2 (5 bases). The CDR3 has 19 residues. V was pared by 6 bases and J by 3 bases, with 28 bases between. The CDR3 region has the DNA TGTGCCAGCAGACTCCGCCACGACGGTCAGCGGCTTGGGACAGATACGCAGTATTTT. It yields the protein CASRLRHDGQRLGTDTQYF.

V is TRBV15 and J is TRBJ2-5; D is uncertain. V gave up 8 bases and J gave up 0 bases, with 10 bases separating them. Germline V CDR1 and CDR2: LNHNV, YYDKDF (reference sequence). The CDR3 extends over 13 amino acids. In DNA form, the CDR3 reads TGTGCCACCCGCGCTGGTAACCAAGAGACCCAGTACTTC. Protein sequence: CATRAGNQETQYF.

J is TRBJ2-7 and V is TRBV6-5, with a tentative D call TRBD2 (5 bases). V was clipped by 1 base and J by 5 bases, with 9 bases between them. The CDR3 is 13 amino acids. The V gene's germline CDR1 is MNHEY and CDR2 SVGAGI. Written as DNA, the CDR3 is TGTGCCAGCAGTTACTACCGGGGTAACGAGCAGTACTTC. Its translation: CASSYYRGNEQYF.

This clonotype has ten or more counts. The rearrangement joins TRBV27 to TRBJ2-2; tentative D call: TRBD1 (6 bases). There are 15 residues in the CDR3. The ends were cut back, 0 bases at V and 5 bases at J, with 10 bases in the middle. Germline CDR1 and CDR2: MNHEY and SMNVEV (reference sequence). CDR3 residues: CASSLSDTGTGELFF. The CDR3 region has the DNA TGTGCCAGCAGTTTATCGGACACAGGGACCGGGGAGCTGTTTTTT.

The sample holds a few counts of this clonotype. This chain joins TRBV4-2 and TRBJ2-2, with 9 bases lining up with TRBD1. V shed 1 base and J 4 bases; nucleotides not matched to a gene: 4. This CDR3 has 16 residues. CDR1 and CDR2 from the germline V gene are LGHNA and YNFKEQ. The CDR3 DNA is TGTGCCAGCAGCCAAGTCGGGACAGGGCTCACCGGGGAGCTGTTTTTT. Translating gives CASSQVGTGLTGELFF.

This clonotype was detected many times. The chain combines TRBV4-3 with TRBJ1-2; 11 nucleotides agree with TRBD1. The CDR3 has 13 residues. The germline V gene has CDR1 LGHNA and CDR2 YSLEER. With 6 bases clipped from V and 6 bases from J, the junction kept 3 bases outside the gene matches. Here the CDR3 reads CASRDRGLDGYTF. DNA for the CDR3: TGCGCCAGCAGGGACAGGGGGCTGGATGGCTACACCTTC.

Ten or more counts support this clonotype. J is TRBJ2-3 and V is TRBV6-5; possible D gene TRBD2, 7 bases. The CDR3 is 15 residues long. The V end lost 6 bases, the J end lost 2 bases, and 15 bases lay between the germline ends. From germline, CDR1 is MNHEY and CDR2 SVGAGI. CDR3 sequence: CASSSGGSNTDTQYF. CDR3 nucleotide sequence: TGTGCCAGCAGCTCGGGGGGCTCGAACACAGATACGCAGTATTTT.

This clonotype was counted between two and nine times. V usage is TRBV4-3 and J usage is TRBJ1-6; D gene ambiguous. Per the germline V gene, CDR1 is LGHNA and CDR2 is YSLEER. This CDR3 is built from 14 residues. V was shortened by 6 bases and J by 7 bases, with 13 bases between the two germline ends. In nucleotides, the CDR3 is TGCGCCAGCAGTCCTGTGGGCCTGAATTCACCCCTCCACTTT. This gives the protein CASSPVGLNSPLHF.

In this sample, this clonotype turned up many times. This chain connects TRBV12-3 or TRBV12-4 to TRBJ2-3; no definite D call. V was pared by 3 bases and J by 11 bases, with 12 bases between. The CDR3 extends over 12 amino acids. The CDR3 is CASSFVPIMQYF. CDR3 sequence (DNA): TGTGCCAGCAGTTTTGTTCCAATAATGCAGTATTTT.

In this sample, this clonotype turned up many times. This chain links TRBV9 with TRBJ1-2; D remains unclear. Trimming took 3 bases from V and 1 from J, leaving 19 bases between them. This CDR3 has 17 amino acids. Germline-derived CDR1 and CDR2 are SGDLS and YYNGEE. Here the CDR3 reads CASSEMGRRTRNYGYTF. CDR3 nucleotide sequence: TGTGCCAGCAGCGAAATGGGCCGCCGAACCCGTAACTATGGCTACACCTTC.

Ten or more counts support this clonotype. The chain combines TRBV4-3 with TRBJ1-2; D gene ambiguous. CDR3 length equals 13 residues. The V and J ends lost 0 bases and 5 bases respectively, with 7 bases between them. Looked up from germline, CDR1 is LGHNA and CDR2 is YSLEER. CDR3 coding DNA: TGCGCCAGCAGCCAAGATACCTTTTATGGCTACACCTTC. This sequence encodes CASSQDTFYGYTF.

In its sample, this clonotype was seen many times. This chain connects TRBV5-5 to TRBJ1-2, with D tentatively TRBD1 (5 bases). The V and J ends lost 6 bases and 0 bases respectively, with 18 bases between them. Germline CDR1 reads SGHKS; CDR2 reads YYEKEE (reference sequence). This CDR3 is built from 16 residues. The CDR3 region is CASTLGPDTANYGYTF. The DNA for the CDR3 is TGTGCCAGCACCCTAGGCCCGGACACAGCTAACTATGGCTACACCTTC.

This clonotype was seen a handful of times. The chain links TRBV18 to TRBJ2-7; 7 positions match TRBD1. After removal of 0 bases from V and 2 bases from J, the junction contained 4 bases not matched to a gene. CDR1 and CDR2 (germline): KGHSH, LQKENI. The CDR3 spans 15 residues. CDR3 in amino acids: CASSPPSGTAYEQYF. The CDR3 coding sequence is TGTGCCAGCTCACCACCGTCCGGGACAGCCTACGAGCAGTACTTC. Variable domain in full (rest from reference TRBV18 and TRBJ2-7): NAGVMQNPRHLVRRRGQEARLRCSPMKGHSHVYWYRQLPEEGLKFMVYLQKENIIDESGMPKERFSAEFPKEGPSILRIQQVVRGDSAAYFCASSPPSGTAYEQYFGPGTRLTVT.

This clonotype showed up many times. DNA for the CDR3: TGCAGCGTTGAAAACGGACAGCTTCTCAATGAGCAGTTCTTC. Protein sequence: CSVENGQLLNEQFF. The chain is built from TRBV29-1 and TRBJ2-1; TRBD1 is a possible D gene (6 bases). Germline V gene lookup returns CDR1 SQVTM and CDR2 ANQGSEA. The CDR3 extends over 14 amino acids. V dropped 2 bases and J dropped 6 bases, with 14 bases sitting between them.